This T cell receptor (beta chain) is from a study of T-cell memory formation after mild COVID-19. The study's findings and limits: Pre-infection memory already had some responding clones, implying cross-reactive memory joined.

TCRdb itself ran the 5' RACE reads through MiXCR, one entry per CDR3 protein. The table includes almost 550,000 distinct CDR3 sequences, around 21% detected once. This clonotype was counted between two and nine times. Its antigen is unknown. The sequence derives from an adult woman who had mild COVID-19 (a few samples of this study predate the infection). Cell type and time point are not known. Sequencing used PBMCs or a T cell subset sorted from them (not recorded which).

The DNA of the CDR3 is TGTGCCAGCAGCAACCGACAGGGGTGGGAGACCCAGTACTTC. Protein product: CASSNRQGWETQYF. V usage is TRBV5-6 and J usage is TRBJ2-5, with 8 nucleotides matching TRBD1. CDR1 is SGHDT, CDR2 YYEEEE, per germline. The CDR3 has 14 residues. J gave up 5 bases and V 4 bases, and 7 bases lay outside the gene matches.